These 15 T cell receptor beta chains originate from one sample sequenced in a study of T cells after yellow fever vaccination. TCRdb redid the calling of the 5' RACE reads with MiXCR, one entry per CDR3 protein. The sample records tens of thousands of distinct CDR3 sequences, around 6.9% being singletons. The specimen was CD8+ T cells sorted from PBMCs, collected 4 to 5 days after the first yellow fever vaccination. These receptors all stem from a man younger than 30 who received the YFV17D yellow fever vaccine.

Ten or more counts support this clonotype. The V call is TRBV7-8, the J call TRBJ2-1; 8 nucleotides match TRBD2. This CDR3 is 16 amino acids long. From germline, CDR1 is SGHVS and CDR2 FQNEAQ. After removal of 1 base from V and 9 bases from J, the junction contained 11 bases not matched to a gene. For the CDR3, the DNA is TGTGCCAGCAGCTTAGAAAGCGGGGGACCCCTTGGTGAGCAGTTCTTC. Translating it yields CASSLESGGPLGEQFF.

This clonotype occurred a few times. This chain joins TRBV12-3 or TRBV12-4 and TRBJ1-1; 8 bases are a match to TRBD1. The CDR3 runs to 14 residues. V dropped 6 bases and J dropped 3; count of bases not matched to a gene: 6. The CDR3 protein is CASRMTGAHTEAFF. Here the CDR3 DNA reads TGTGCCAGCAGGATGACAGGGGCCCACACTGAAGCTTTCTTT.

CDR3 bases: TGTGCCAGCAGTTACGGAGGGTTCACTGAAGCTTTCTTT. Residues: CASSYGGFTEAFF. The chain links TRBV6-5 to TRBJ1-1, with D hard to call. Trimming removed 2 bases at V and 4 bases at J, with 8 bases between. CDR3 length: 13 amino acids. Germline CDR1 reads MNHEY; CDR2 reads SVGAGI.

This clonotype was counted many times. The V call is TRBV7-6, the J call TRBJ2-7, with a weak D call TRBD2 (6 bases). The CDR3 totals 15 residues. Deletions cut 5 bases from V and 3 bases from J, with 17 bases between. Germline V lookup: CDR1 SGHVS, CDR2 FNYEAQ. CDR3 sequence: CASSHDPGLIYEQYF. CDR3 nucleotides: TGTGCCAGCAGCCACGATCCGGGACTCATCTACGAGCAGTACTTC.

This clonotype occurred many times. This chain links TRBV6-1 with TRBJ2-1, with 11 bases that match TRBD2. Germline lookup yields CDR1 MNHNS and CDR2 SASEGT. Trimming cost V 6 bases and J 5 bases; bases outside gene matches: 15. The CDR3 totals 18 residues. This CDR3 reads CASSPSSGGYPIDNEQFF. DNA of the CDR3: TGTGCCAGCAGCCCCTCTAGCGGGGGGTACCCCATCGACAATGAGCAGTTCTTC.

This clonotype was seen more than once but under ten times. The genes are TRBV4-2 and TRBJ1-4, with 7 bases that match TRBD1. The CDR3 length is 17 residues. Trimming removed 5 bases from V and 8 bases from J; junction bases left unmatched: 17. Germline V CDR1 and CDR2: LGHNA, YNFKEQ. CDR3 coding DNA: TGTGCCAGCAGCTCTCAAAGAGGGACAGAAGGAGGGGAAAAACTGTTTTTT. Translated, it gives CASSSQRGTEGGEKLFF.

V is TRBV7-2 and J is TRBJ2-3; D is uncertain. CDR3 size: 17 residues. Germline V gene lookup returns CDR1 SGHTA and CDR2 FQGNSA. Trimming pared 1 base from V and 3 bases from J, leaving 17 bases between. The CDR3 nucleotides read TGTGCCAGCAGCTTAGGATTCGAGGAAAGAAGAACAGATACGCAGTATTTT. This gives the protein CASSLGFEERRTDTQYF. Based on the CDR3 plus reference TRBV7-2 and TRBJ2-3, the full variable domain is GAGVSQSPSNKVTEKGKDVELRCDPISGHTALYWYRQSLGQGLEFLIYFQGNSAPDKSGLPSDRFSAERTGGSVSTLTIQRTQQEDSAVYLCASSLGFEERRTDTQYFGPGTRLTVL.

This clonotype appeared a few times. The chain carries TRBV13 and TRBJ1-2; the D gene is possibly TRBD1 (5 bases). The ends were cut back, 2 bases at V and 6 bases at J, with 7 bases in the middle. CDR1 and CDR2 (germline): PRHDT, FYEKMQ (reference sequence). The CDR3 is 12 residues long. CDR3 in DNA: TGTGCCAGCAGCTTACTAGGGGATGGCTACACCTTC. This sequence encodes CASSLLGDGYTF.

The chain carries TRBV4-1 and TRBJ2-2; the D gene is possibly TRBD2 (7 bases). In germline, CDR1 is MGHRA, CDR2 YSYEKL. Trimming removed 2 bases from V and 5 bases from J, with 9 bases in between. The CDR3 runs 14 residues. The CDR3 DNA is TGCGCCAGCAGCCAAAGGGGGGGAACCGGGGAGCTGTTTTTT. The encoded protein is CASSQRGGTGELFF.

This clonotype has only a few counts. The chain carries TRBV5-1 and TRBJ2-5, with D possibly TRBD1 on 6 matching bases. Germline V gene data show CDR1 as SGHRS and CDR2 as YFSETQ. CDR3 length: 16 amino acids. Trimming cost V 0 bases and J 5 bases, with 17 bases left between them. This chain's CDR3 is CASSLEWGRGSETQYF. The CDR3 bases are TGCGCCAGCAGCTTGGAGTGGGGCAGGGGAAGTGAGACCCAGTACTTC.

The V and J genes are TRBV15 and TRBJ2-7; D not resolved. Germline CDR1 reads LNHNV; CDR2 reads YYDKDF (reference sequence). The CDR3 consists of 13 residues. V was clipped by 1 base and J by 3 bases, with 7 bases between them. This chain's CDR3 is CATSRGGNYEQYF. The DNA of the CDR3 is TGTGCCACCAGCAGAGGTGGAAACTACGAGCAGTACTTC. Using reference TRBV15 and TRBJ2-7 for the parts outside the CDR3, the full variable domain is DAMVIQNPRYQVTQFGKPVTLSCSQTLNHNVMYWYQQKSSQAPKLLFHYYDKDFNNEADTPDNFQSRRPNTSFCFLDIRSPGLGDTAMYLCATSRGGNYEQYFGPGTRLTVT.

This clonotype was counted only a few times. The chain combines TRBV12-3 or TRBV12-4 with TRBJ1-2; D not resolved. The V end lost 1 base, the J end lost 4 bases, and 7 bases lay between the germline ends. The CDR3 is 13 amino acids. CDR3 nucleotides: TGTGCCAGCAGTTTAGACAGCATCTATGGCTACACCTTC. Amino acids: CASSLDSIYGYTF.

Concerning this clonotype itself: This CDR3 is missing its conserved last phenylalanine or tryptophan, likely due to a read error. It is unclear where the CDR3 begins or ends on the DNA, so no DNA is shown, and the CDR3 is as TCRdb lists it. CDR3 residues: CASELAGGRIL. The chain employs TRBV25-1 and TRBJ2-3; whether TRBD2, the table's D call, matches the DNA was not checked. The CDR3 extends over 11 residues, inclusive of both ends. The germline V gene has CDR1 MGHDK and CDR2 SYGVNS.

V gene TRBV7-3 combines with J gene TRBJ2-1; no firm D call. Germline V gene sequence: CDR1 SGHTA, CDR2 FQGTGA. Trimming pared 2 bases from V and 3 bases from J, leaving 8 bases between. The CDR3 runs to 14 residues. The CDR3 DNA follows: TGTGCCAGCAGCTTATCCGGCGACTACAATGAGCAGTTCTTC. Its protein is CASSLSGDYNEQFF.

The table lists this clonotype with a few counts. This chain joins TRBV3-1 and TRBJ2-7, with D perhaps TRBD2 (7 bases). Trimming pared 1 base from V and 0 bases from J, leaving 13 bases between. Germline assignment: CDR1 LGHDT and CDR2 YNNKEL (reference sequence). The CDR3 loop spans 16 amino acids. The CDR3 loop is CASSQGARGGSYEQYF. For the CDR3, the DNA is TGTGCCAGCAGCCAAGGGGCTAGGGGGGGCTCCTACGAGCAGTACTTC.